The 32 T cell receptor beta chains given below trace back to one sample, sequenced in a study of T cell repertoires in cytomegalovirus infection. These TCRs are of unknown antigen specificity. From the reads, TCRdb called clonotypes with MiXCR, one entry per CDR3 protein. Here the sample spans some 500,000 distinct CDR3 sequences, roughly a third being singletons. The material was cultured PBMCs, obtained from culture after CMV antigen stimulation. These receptor sequences come from a human donor in good health (CMV status not recorded). Some clones in this sample may be carry-over from other donors' samples.

This clonotype was seen only a few times. As DNA, the CDR3 is TGTGCCAGCAGCTTCCGGGACAGGGGGAACTATGGCTACACCTTC. Translating it yields CASSFRDRGNYGYTF. The chain joins TRBV7-9 to TRBJ1-2; 11 bases map to TRBD1. Looked up from germline, CDR1 is SEHNR and CDR2 is FQNEAQ (reference sequence). The trim removed 3 bases at V and 2 bases at J, leaving 2 bases unmatched. This CDR3 is built from 15 residues.

V gene TRBV4-1 combines with J gene TRBJ2-1; 9 bases line up with TRBD2. Germline trimming cut 4 bases from V and 2 bases from J; bases unmatched to any gene: 9. Germline lookup yields CDR1 MGHRA and CDR2 YSYEKL. The CDR3 runs to 17 residues. The CDR3 here is CASSPGARLAAYNEQFF. CDR3 nucleotides: TGCGCCAGCAGCCCAGGGGCACGACTAGCGGCCTACAATGAGCAGTTCTTC.

Only a few counts were recorded for this clonotype. V gene TRBV7-8 combines with J gene TRBJ1-5; maybe TRBD1 (5 bases). The CDR3 is 14 residues long. Germline V gene data show CDR1 as SGHVS and CDR2 as FQNEAQ. V lost 8 bases, J lost 1 base, and 12 bases lay in between. The CDR3 DNA follows: TGTGCCAGCTCCAGGGAACGAAGCAATCAGCCCCAGCATTTT. It encodes CASSRERSNQPQHF.

V is TRBV10-3 and J is TRBJ2-1; 15 nucleotides match TRBD2. The germline V gene encodes CDR1 ENHRY and CDR2 SYGVKD. The CDR3 totals 17 residues. The V gene end was trimmed by 7 bases and the J gene end by 10 bases; junction bases not matched to a gene: 14. The CDR3 reads CAIKRSPGLAGGEEQFF. CDR3 nucleotides: TGTGCCATCAAAAGGAGCCCGGGACTAGCGGGAGGAGAGGAGCAGTTCTTC.

The chain joins TRBV7-6 to TRBJ2-7; D may be TRBD1 or TRBD2 (8 bases each). Per germline, CDR1 SGHVS and CDR2 FNYEAQ. This CDR3 is built from 16 residues. Trimming pared 1 base from V and 5 bases from J, leaving 18 bases between. The CDR3 coding sequence is TGTGCCAGCAGCTTAGGAGGACAGGGACTAGGCGACGAGCAGTACTTC. Its protein is CASSLGGQGLGDEQYF.

This clonotype was found many times. The chain couples TRBV7-2 to TRBJ2-1; D unclear. The CDR3 has 14 residues. Trimming took off 5 bases at V and 4 bases at J, with 12 bases between the two ends. Germline lookup yields CDR1 SGHTA and CDR2 FQGNSA. The CDR3 sequence is CASSPQTEYNEQFF. For the CDR3, the DNA is TGTGCCAGCAGCCCGCAGACTGAATACAATGAGCAGTTCTTC.

This clonotype was detected many times. The V call is TRBV7-2, the J call TRBJ1-1; 8 bases align to TRBD1. Losses at the gene ends were 10 bases for V and 3 bases for J; bases not matched to a gene: 22. This CDR3 has 18 residues. Germline V gene lookup returns CDR1 SGHTA and CDR2 FQGNSA. In DNA, the CDR3 is TGTGCCAACGATATTCCGGACAGGGCTTCCTTTGTGGACACTGAAGCTTTCTTT. Its translation is CANDIPDRASFVDTEAFF.

This clonotype was detected only a few times. The chain has TRBV12-3 or TRBV12-4 and TRBJ2-3, with no clear D. The V and J ends lost 10 bases and 1 base respectively, with 12 bases between them. The CDR3 length is 13 residues. The CDR3 DNA follows: TGTGCCACCTCGACTTTGGGCACAGATACGCAGTATTTT. Encoded protein: CATSTLGTDTQYF.

The chain couples TRBV12-3 or TRBV12-4 to TRBJ2-5, with 10 bases identical to TRBD2. The CDR3 totals 15 residues. After removal of 5 bases from V and 7 bases from J, the junction contained 10 bases not matched to a gene. The CDR3 bases are TGTGCCAGCAGTCCAACCGGGACTAGCGCTGGGACCCAGTACTTC. This sequence encodes CASSPTGTSAGTQYF.

The CDR3 bases are TGTGCCAGCAGCAAACCCGGACTAGCGGGAGCATCAGATACGCAGTATTTT. This gives the protein CASSKPGLAGASDTQYF. The chain combines TRBV7-9 with TRBJ2-3; 13 bases align to TRBD2. The germline V gene encodes CDR1 SEHNR and CDR2 FQNEAQ (reference sequence). The CDR3 has 17 amino acids. The V gene end was trimmed by 5 bases and the J gene end by 4 bases; junction bases not matched to a gene: 9.

The chain couples TRBV6-2 or TRBV6-3 to TRBJ1-3; D call uncertain. Germline CDR1 reads MNHEY; CDR2 reads SVGEGT. The CDR3 is 17 residues long. Trimming left V 0 bases short and J 0 bases short, with 12 bases between. CDR3 residues: CASSYSTKQLSGNTIYF. Here the CDR3 DNA reads TGTGCCAGCAGTTACTCGACTAAACAGCTCTCTGGAAACACCATATATTTT.

This clonotype was observed a handful of times. The chain links TRBV7-2 to TRBJ2-3, with D perhaps matching TRBD1 (6 bases). Trimming removed 1 base at V and 6 bases at J, with 14 bases between. Germline loops: CDR1 SGHTA, CDR2 FQGNSA. CDR3 length: 15 amino acids. The CDR3 loop reads CASSLDRMGADTQYF. DNA of the CDR3: TGTGCCAGCAGCTTAGACAGGATGGGGGCCGATACGCAGTATTTT.

The chain joins TRBV19 to TRBJ1-1; possibly TRBD1 for D (5 bases). This CDR3 comprises 13 residues. Per the germline V gene, CDR1 is LNHDA and CDR2 is SQIVND (reference sequence). V was cut by 6 bases and J by 12 bases, with 20 bases left in between. The CDR3, as DNA: TGTGCCAGTAGCATATCGGGGGATTTTAAATCTTTCTTT. It translates to CASSISGDFKSFF.

The V and J genes are TRBV6-6 and TRBJ1-2; TRBD1 might be the D (6 bases). V shed 6 bases and J shed 8 bases, with 10 bases lying between them. The CDR3 is 11 residues long. Germline values: CDR1 MNHNY, CDR2 SVGAGI (reference sequence). The CDR3 sequence is CASRLQGGYTF. In DNA, the CDR3 is TGTGCCAGCAGGTTACAGGGAGGCTACACCTTC.

This chain connects TRBV6-1 to TRBJ1-1; D not resolved. With 5 bases removed from V and 1 base from J, the gap between germline ends came to 11 bases. The germline gives CDR1 MNHNS, CDR2 SASEGT. The CDR3 consists of 14 residues. CDR3 DNA sequence: TGTGCCAGCAGTTCGCCGGGGAGGAACACTGAAGCTTTCTTT. It codes for CASSSPGRNTEAFF.

This clonotype was seen a handful of times. The chain uses TRBV28 and TRBJ1-1, with 7 bases that match TRBD1. V dropped 10 bases and J dropped 8; count of bases not matched to a gene: 16. Per germline, CDR1 MDHEN and CDR2 SYDVKM. The CDR3 is 14 amino acids. The CDR3 reads CAIKKPRGKGEAFF. In DNA form, the CDR3 reads TGTGCCATCAAGAAACCCAGGGGGAAAGGGGAAGCTTTCTTT. Complete variable domain (other parts from reference TRBV28 and TRBJ1-1): DVKVTQSSRYLVKRTGEKVFLECVQDMDHENMFWYRQDPGLGLRLIYFSYDVKMKEKGDIPEGYSVSREKKERFSLILESASTNQTSMYLCAIKKPRGKGEAFFGQGTRLTVV.

This clonotype was observed a handful of times. The chain carries TRBV7-2 and TRBJ2-5, with TRBD2 matching 8 bases. With V trimmed by 2 bases and J by 9 bases, 11 bases remained unmatched. The CDR3 loop spans 15 amino acids. CDR1 is SGHTA, CDR2 FQGNSA, per germline. DNA for the CDR3: TGTGCCAGCAGCTTAATAGCGGGAAAGGGTGGGGCCCAGTACTTC. It yields the protein CASSLIAGKGGAQYF.

This clonotype has a handful of counts. The CDR3 DNA follows: TGTGCCAGCAGCTTGGCCAGGGCTGGGGCCAACGTCCTGACTTTC. Amino acid sequence: CASSLARAGANVLTF. The J gene is TRBJ2-6, the V gene TRBV5-6, with a weak D call TRBD1 (5 bases). CDR1 and CDR2 from the germline V gene are SGHDT and YYEEEE. Trimming left V 0 bases short and J 2 bases short, with 6 bases between. This CDR3 spans 15 amino acids.

The genes are TRBV5-4 and TRBJ1-1, with 7 bases identical to TRBD1. The CDR3 totals 13 residues. Germline V lookup: CDR1 SGHNT, CDR2 YYREEE (reference sequence). V shed 2 bases, J shed 8 bases, and the junction held 6 bases outside the gene matches. CDR3 residues: CASSLQGMMEAFF. The CDR3 nucleotides are TGTGCCAGCAGCTTACAGGGGATGATGGAAGCTTTCTTT.

The rearrangement joins TRBV4-2 to TRBJ1-2; 9 nucleotides agree with TRBD1. In germline, CDR1 is LGHNA, CDR2 YNFKEQ. CDR3 size: 14 residues. V shed 4 bases and J 9 bases; nucleotides not matched to a gene: 9. The CDR3, as DNA: TGTGCCAGCAGCCCACCCAGGACAGGGGATCGCTACACCTTC. Encoded protein: CASSPPRTGDRYTF.

The gene calls are TRBV19 and TRBJ2-2; no clear D gene. CDR1 is LNHDA, CDR2 SQIVND, per germline (reference sequence). The CDR3 has 13 residues. V was trimmed by 3 bases and J by 1 base, leaving 3 bases between them. Written as DNA, the CDR3 is TGTGCCAGTAGTATCCAGAACACCGGGGAGCTGTTTTTT. It specifies CASSIQNTGELFF.

This clonotype was found a few times. This chain uses TRBV7-2 with TRBJ1-4; D perhaps matches TRBD1 (6 bases). This CDR3 comprises 14 residues. In germline, CDR1 is SGHTA, CDR2 FQGNSA. V lost 5 bases and J 7 bases, leaving 14 bases between the germline ends. The CDR3 region has the DNA TGTGCCAGCAGCATCCAGGGGTCCGGTGAAAAACTGTTTTTT. It translates to CASSIQGSGEKLFF.

The chain couples TRBV20-1 to TRBJ2-1; TRBD2 aligns across 8 bases. The CDR3 covers 16 residues. The germline V gene has CDR1 DFQATT and CDR2 SNEGSKA (reference sequence). V lost 0 bases to trimming and J lost 8 bases; unmatched junction nucleotides: 12. This CDR3 is CSARERFGREEHEQFF. DNA for the CDR3: TGCAGTGCTAGAGAGCGCTTCGGGCGGGAGGAACATGAGCAGTTCTTC.

In this sample, this clonotype turned up many times. CDR3 region: CASKLAGGLGDEQFF. In DNA, the CDR3 is TGTGCCAGCAAGCTAGCGGGAGGGCTGGGGGATGAGCAGTTCTTC. The chain joins TRBV12-3 or TRBV12-4 to TRBJ2-1; 12 positions agree with TRBD2. The V and J ends lost 7 bases and 8 bases, in that order; junction bases with no gene match: 9. The CDR3 length is 15 residues.

The chain uses TRBV27 and TRBJ1-3; D is uncertain. This CDR3 spans 17 amino acids. Germline V gene data show CDR1 as MNHEY and CDR2 as SMNVEV (reference sequence). Trimming removed 2 bases at V and 1 base at J, with 15 bases between. CDR3 DNA: TGTGCCAGCAGTTTACGCCTTATAGAATCTTCTGGAAACACCATATATTTT. This gives the protein CASSLRLIESSGNTIYF.

The rearrangement uses TRBV9 and TRBJ2-6; D remains unclear. The CDR3 loop spans 17 amino acids. The germline gives CDR1 SGDLS, CDR2 YYNGEE. Trimming removed 1 base at V and 4 bases at J, with 15 bases between. CDR3 region: CASSVSTVPRGANVLTF. CDR3 coding DNA: TGTGCCAGCAGCGTATCGACTGTCCCCCGAGGGGCCAACGTCCTGACTTTC.

This clonotype was observed many times. The chain uses TRBV27 and TRBJ2-3; D remains ambiguous. V was shortened by 6 bases and J by 1 base, with 8 bases between the two germline ends. CDR1 and CDR2 from the germline V gene are MNHEY and SMNVEV (reference sequence). The CDR3 length is 13 residues. The CDR3 region is CASSLSGTDTQYF. DNA for the CDR3: TGTGCCAGCAGCTTGTCAGGCACAGATACGCAGTATTTT.

V is TRBV12-3 or TRBV12-4 and J is TRBJ2-3; 7 bases are a match to TRBD1. V gave up 7 bases and J gave up 8 bases; unmatched junction bases: 9. The CDR3 extends over 13 amino acids. The DNA of the CDR3 is TGTGCCAGCACCTCTTCAGGGGGTGCTACGCAGTATTTT. Translation gives CASTSSGGATQYF.

The rearrangement uses TRBV30 and TRBJ2-7; 10 nucleotides align to TRBD2. Trimming removed 0 bases from V and 4 bases from J; junction bases left unmatched: 6. This CDR3 comprises 15 residues. Germline CDR1 is GTSNPN and CDR2 is SVGIG (reference sequence). CDR3 coding DNA: TGTGCCTGGAGTGTACGAGCGGGAGGGCCTTACGAGCAGTACTTC. Translated, it gives CAWSVRAGGPYEQYF.

This clonotype was seen more than once but under ten times. The chain recombines TRBV7-9 with TRBJ2-7; 7 bases fit TRBD2. The CDR3 is 13 amino acids. V dropped 5 bases and J dropped 7; count of bases not matched to a gene: 8. Germline loops: CDR1 SEHNR, CDR2 FQNEAQ (reference sequence). The CDR3 loop reads CASSRLGGGEQYF. Written as DNA, the CDR3 is TGTGCCAGCAGCCGGCTGGGGGGGGGTGAGCAGTACTTC.

The J gene is TRBJ2-2, the V gene TRBV24-1, with unresolved D. The germline CDR1 and CDR2 sequences are KGHDR and SFDVKD. The CDR3 extends over 16 amino acids. Trimming pared 5 bases from V and 0 bases from J, leaving 12 bases between. CDR3 coding DNA: TGTGCCACCAGTGTTAGTCAGGCCTCGAACACCGGGGAGCTGTTTTTT. This sequence encodes CATSVSQASNTGELFF.

This clonotype was recorded only once. A much larger clone differs by one base, so this may be a read error. This rearrangement joins TRBV27 to TRBJ1-5; the D gene is possibly TRBD1 (6 bases). Looked up from germline, CDR1 is MNHEY and CDR2 is SMNVEV (reference sequence). CDR3 size: 13 residues. The CDR3 nucleotides read TGTGTCAGCAGCCAAATAGGGGGTCAGCCCCAGCATTTT. It yields the protein CVSSQIGGQPQHF.